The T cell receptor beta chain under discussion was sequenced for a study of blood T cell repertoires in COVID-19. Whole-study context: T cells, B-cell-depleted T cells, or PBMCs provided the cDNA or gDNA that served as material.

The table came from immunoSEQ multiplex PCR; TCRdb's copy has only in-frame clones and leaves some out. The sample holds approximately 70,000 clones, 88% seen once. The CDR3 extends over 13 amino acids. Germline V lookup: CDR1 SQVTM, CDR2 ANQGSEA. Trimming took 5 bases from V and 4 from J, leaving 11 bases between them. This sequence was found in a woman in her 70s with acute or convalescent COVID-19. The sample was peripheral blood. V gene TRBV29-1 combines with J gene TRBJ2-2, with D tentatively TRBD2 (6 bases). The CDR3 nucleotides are TGCAGCGTTCTGGAGGGGTTCACCGGGGAGCTGTTTTTT. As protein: CSVLEGFTGELFF.